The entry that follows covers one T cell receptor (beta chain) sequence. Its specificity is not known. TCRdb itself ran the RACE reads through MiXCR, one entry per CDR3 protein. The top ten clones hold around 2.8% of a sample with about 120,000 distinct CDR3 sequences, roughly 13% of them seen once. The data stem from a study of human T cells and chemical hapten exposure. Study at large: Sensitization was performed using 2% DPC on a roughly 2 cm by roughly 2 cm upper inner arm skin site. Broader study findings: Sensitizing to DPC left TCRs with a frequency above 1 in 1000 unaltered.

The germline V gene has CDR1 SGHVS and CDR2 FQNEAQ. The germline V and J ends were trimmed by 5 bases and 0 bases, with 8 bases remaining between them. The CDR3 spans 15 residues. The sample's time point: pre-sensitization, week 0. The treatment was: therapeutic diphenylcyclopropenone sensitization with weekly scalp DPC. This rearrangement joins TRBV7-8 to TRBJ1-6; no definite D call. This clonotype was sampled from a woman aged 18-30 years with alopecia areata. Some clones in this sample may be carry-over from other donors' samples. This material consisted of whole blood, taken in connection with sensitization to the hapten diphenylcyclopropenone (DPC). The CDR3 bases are TGTGCCAGCAGCACGATCCGCTCCTATAATTCACCCCTCCACTTT. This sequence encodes CASSTIRSYNSPLHF.